The clone carrying this T cell receptor (beta chain) occurred many times. The antigen is undetermined. This sample is part of a study of tumor and adjacent non-tumor tissue in lung cancer. Study summary: There were about 12 adenocarcinoma, a couple of squamous cell carcinoma and 1 small cell lung cancer cases. Aged about 31 to 85 years, patients included nine to ten men and 4 to 6 women with stage I to III disease. On average, productive TCRbeta reads reached about 4.17 million per sample. Study outcomes and limitations: In normal lung, the top 100 clones were significantly more dominant than in tumor.

A modified ARM-PCR protocol with three rounds of nested PCR amplified TCRbeta. TCRdb processed the multiplex PCR reads anew with MiXCR; each CDR3 protein has one entry. In the table there are over 60,000 distinct CDR3 sequences, 73% of which are singletons. This CDR3 is built from 14 residues. Looked up from germline, CDR1 is SGHRS and CDR2 is YFSETQ. Trimming took 4 bases from V and 0 from J, leaving 7 bases between them. No cell sorting was done before RNA was extracted from the tissue. The source is a man in his sixties with non-small cell lung cancer. The sequenced sample was lung tumor tissue. V is TRBV5-1 and J is TRBJ2-2, with D maybe TRBD2 (5 bases). CDR3 nucleotide sequence: TGCGCCAGCAGCGCGGGCTCGAACACCGGGGAGCTGTTTTTT. As protein: CASSAGSNTGELFF.